This entry lists 24 T cell receptor beta chains sequenced from one sample in a study of T cell repertoires in cytomegalovirus infection. TCRdb re-derived calls from the reads in MiXCR, one entry per CDR3 protein. The sample lists fewer than 1,000,000 distinct CDR3 sequences; roughly 31% were seen once. Antigens of these TCRs are unknown. This specimen was cultured CD8+ T cells from PBMCs, taken from culture after CMV antigen stimulation. These receptor sequences come from a human donor in good health (CMV status not recorded). Some clones in this sample may be carry-over from other donors' samples.

The V and J genes are TRBV6-5 and TRBJ1-1, with D hard to call. Trimming took off 0 bases at V and 6 bases at J, with 11 bases between the two ends. The germline CDR1 and CDR2 sequences are MNHEY and SVGAGI. This CDR3 is built from 14 residues. CDR3 DNA: TGTGCCAGCAGTTACTCAGGGTCATTCGCTGAAGCTTTCTTT. Translated, it gives CASSYSGSFAEAFF.

V and J are TRBV19 and TRBJ1-2; D gene uncertain. Germline lookup yields CDR1 LNHDA and CDR2 SQIVND (reference sequence). CDR3 length: 11 residues. V was clipped by 6 bases and J by 8 bases, with 10 bases between them. The CDR3, as DNA: TGTGCCAGTAGCATCACCGGCGGCTACACCTTC. Translated, it gives CASSITGGYTF.

This clonotype was seen more than once but under ten times. The V call is TRBV14, the J call TRBJ2-3; 8 bases align to TRBD2. Germline trimming cut 4 bases from V and 2 bases from J; bases unmatched to any gene: 8. The CDR3 has 16 residues. Germline lookup yields CDR1 SGHDN and CDR2 FVKESK. CDR3 DNA: TGTGCCAGCAGCCGCTTCAGACTAGCGACCACAGATACGCAGTATTTT. Protein product: CASSRFRLATTDTQYF.

About this clonotype itself: A much larger clone lies one base from this, so it may be a read error. This rearrangement joins TRBV7-2 to TRBJ1-1, with a tentative D call TRBD1 (6 bases). Trimming shortened V by 6 bases and J by 4 bases, and 21 bases separated the two germline ends. Germline V lookup: CDR1 SGHTA, CDR2 FQGNSA. The CDR3 sequence is 16 residues long. In DNA form, the CDR3 reads TGTGCCAGCAGACTAAGGGGGTTGGGTATTAGCACTGAAGCTTTCTTT. It encodes CASRLRGLGISTEAFF.

This clonotype turned up a few times. The genes are TRBV7-8 and TRBJ2-2; D perhaps matches TRBD1 (5 bases). The CDR3 consists of 14 residues. The V end was cut by 5 bases, the J end by 5 bases, with 12 bases between. Germline CDR1 and CDR2: SGHVS and FQNEAQ. DNA of the CDR3: TGTGCCAGCAGCCTATTCCAGGGAACCGGGGAGCTGTTTTTT. The encoded protein is CASSLFQGTGELFF.

This clonotype has a handful of counts. The rearrangement joins TRBV20-1 to TRBJ1-1; D not resolved. The V gene lost 1 base and the J gene lost 5 bases, with 11 bases spanning the gap. The CDR3 loop spans 13 amino acids. CDR1 DFQATT and CDR2 SNEGSKA come from the germline V gene (reference sequence). The CDR3 DNA follows: TGCAGTGCTAGAGGGATAGAAGGTACTGAAGCTTTCTTT. Its translation: CSARGIEGTEAFF.

The CDR3 bases are TGCAGTGCTCGAGGCCGGGACACCCAGTTTAATGAAAAACTGTTTTTT. It encodes CSARGRDTQFNEKLFF. V and J are TRBV20-1 and TRBJ1-4, with a possible D match to TRBD1 (6 bases). V shed 5 bases and J shed 4 bases, with 20 bases lying between them. This CDR3 spans 16 amino acids. Germline CDR1 reads DFQATT; CDR2 reads SNEGSKA (reference sequence).

The chain has TRBV2 and TRBJ1-1; TRBD1 agrees at 7 bases. V dropped 10 bases and J dropped 3; count of bases not matched to a gene: 8. Germline CDR1 is SNHLY and CDR2 is FYNNEI. The CDR3 is 13 residues long. The CDR3 reads CATQGQGDTEAFF. The CDR3 region has the DNA TGTGCCACCCAGGGGCAGGGGGACACTGAAGCTTTCTTT.

In this sample, this clonotype turned up a few times. The V and J genes are TRBV4-1 and TRBJ2-2; no firm D call. The CDR3 sequence is 14 residues long. The V gene lost 2 bases and the J gene lost 8 bases, with 12 bases spanning the gap. Germline CDR1 and CDR2: MGHRA and YSYEKL. The CDR3 coding sequence is TGCGCCAGCAGCCAATATCAGGCCCCGGGGGAGCTGTTTTTT. Translated: CASSQYQAPGELFF.

The chain couples TRBV20-1 to TRBJ2-1; TRBD1 might be the D (6 bases). The CDR3 loop spans 15 amino acids. The germline V and J ends were trimmed by 6 bases and 4 bases, with 19 bases remaining between them. In germline, CDR1 is DFQATT, CDR2 SNEGSKA (reference sequence). The CDR3 DNA follows: TGCAGTGCACAATCAGGGGCCCAAAATTACAATGAGCAGTTCTTC. Its translation is CSAQSGAQNYNEQFF.

The chain couples TRBV27 to TRBJ1-2; D may be TRBD1 (5 bases). Germline V lookup: CDR1 MNHEY, CDR2 SMNVEV (reference sequence). Trimming shortened V by 11 bases and J by 3 bases, and 28 bases separated the two germline ends. The CDR3 has 17 amino acids. CDR3 bases: TGTGCCTCCAAACGCCCCGGGACCCAGGGCCGAGACTATGGCTACACCTTC. It specifies CASKRPGTQGRDYGYTF.

The chain couples TRBV7-2 to TRBJ2-7, with D unresolved. Germline V CDR1 and CDR2: SGHTA, FQGNSA. CDR3 length: 17 residues. The V and J ends lost 1 base and 6 bases respectively, with 22 bases between them. The CDR3 sequence is CASSLGHPLGSPPEQYV. The CDR3 region has the DNA TGTGCCAGCAGCTTAGGCCACCCCCTCGGGTCCCCGCCCGAGCAGTACGTC.

On this clonotype itself: At one end, the junction sequence differs from germline, possibly due to a read error. The chain is built from TRBV4-1 and TRBJ2-2, with 12 nucleotides matching TRBD2. The CDR3 contains 18 residues. The germline V gene has CDR1 MGHRA and CDR2 YSYEKL. In DNA, the CDR3 is TGTGCCAGCAGCCAAGATCTAGCGGGGGGGCTTCACACCGGGGAGCTGTTTTTT. Its translation: CASSQDLAGGLHTGELFF.

The gene calls are TRBV27 and TRBJ1-1; TRBD1 agrees at 9 bases. This CDR3 is 16 amino acids long. After removal of 5 bases from V and 4 bases from J, the junction contained 11 bases not matched to a gene. Germline V gene data show CDR1 as MNHEY and CDR2 as SMNVEV (reference sequence). CDR3 protein: CASSPSVGDRATEAFF. CDR3 in DNA: TGTGCCAGCAGTCCATCCGTGGGGGACAGGGCCACTGAAGCTTTCTTT.

This clonotype was recorded at least ten times. DNA of the CDR3: TGTGCCAGCAGCCTCGGACAGGGGGATTCCTACGAGCAGTACTTC. This codes for CASSLGQGDSYEQYF. V and J are TRBV7-6 and TRBJ2-7; 10 bases are shared with TRBD1. V shed 5 bases and J 1 base; nucleotides not matched to a gene: 5. Germline V CDR1 and CDR2: SGHVS, FNYEAQ. CDR3 length: 15 residues.

The chain uses TRBV4-1 and TRBJ2-3; possible D gene TRBD2, 5 bases. V was clipped by 0 bases and J by 2 bases, with 15 bases between them. The CDR3 has 17 amino acids. Germline V gives CDR1 MGHRA, CDR2 YSYEKL. CDR3 bases: TGCGCCAGCAGCCAAGAAGGGAGTTCGGCCCTCACAGATACGCAGTATTTT. Its translation is CASSQEGSSALTDTQYF.

The table lists this clonotype with a few counts. The rearrangement joins TRBV7-2 to TRBJ2-1; 10 bases align to TRBD1. Germline loops: CDR1 SGHTA, CDR2 FQGNSA. CDR3 length: 16 amino acids. V shed 3 bases and J 4 bases; nucleotides not matched to a gene: 6. The CDR3 DNA reads as TGTGCCAGCAGCTTGACGACAGGGGGCGCTTACAATGAGCAGTTCTTC. Protein sequence: CASSLTTGGAYNEQFF.

Ten or more counts support this clonotype. The genes are TRBV7-2 and TRBJ2-1; TRBD1 aligns across 7 bases. CDR1 and CDR2 from the germline V gene are SGHTA and FQGNSA. Trimming cost V 4 bases and J 3 bases; bases outside gene matches: 6. CDR3 length equals 15 residues. The CDR3 region has the DNA TGTGCCAGCAGCTATAGGGACAGCCACTACAATGAGCAGTTCTTC. Its protein product is CASSYRDSHYNEQFF. Full variable domain (remainder filled in from reference TRBV7-2 and TRBJ2-1): GAGVSQSPSNKVTEKGKDVELRCDPISGHTALYWYRQSLGQGLEFLIYFQGNSAPDKSGLPSDRFSAERTGGSVSTLTIQRTQQEDSAVYLCASSYRDSHYNEQFFGPGTRLTVL.

This chain connects TRBV27 to TRBJ1-3, with D unresolved. The germline V and J ends were trimmed by 5 bases and 2 bases, with 22 bases remaining between them. Germline V gene data show CDR1 as MNHEY and CDR2 as SMNVEV (reference sequence). The CDR3 is made up of 18 amino acids. The CDR3 coding sequence is TGTGCCAGCAGTCCCGCCCTCGGACGGGTCCTTCCTGGAAACACCATATATTTT. It codes for CASSPALGRVLPGNTIYF.

In this sample, this clonotype turned up many times. The chain joins TRBV7-6 to TRBJ2-7; D possibly uses TRBD1 or TRBD2 (6 bases each). V shed 5 bases and J shed 6 bases, with 14 bases lying between them. The CDR3 is 13 residues long. CDR1 is SGHVS, CDR2 FNYEAQ, per germline. CDR3 region: CASSRYGGLEQYV. In DNA form, the CDR3 reads TGTGCCAGCAGCCGCTATGGGGGGCTCGAGCAGTACGTC.

The V and J genes are TRBV13 and TRBJ2-5; D perhaps matches TRBD2 (6 bases). Trimming left V 5 bases short and J 7 bases short, with 14 bases between. This CDR3 has 13 residues. Germline CDR1 and CDR2: PRHDT and FYEKMQ (reference sequence). CDR3 sequence reads: CASSQGLLGTQYF. In DNA, the CDR3 is TGTGCCAGCAGCCAGGGACTCCTCGGGACCCAGTACTTC.

This clonotype was observed a few times. An end of the junction differs from the germline gene, which may be a read error. V gene TRBV7-9 combines with J gene TRBJ1-3; D is unresolved. CDR1 is SEHNR and CDR2 is FQNEAQ in the germline V gene (reference sequence). This CDR3 contains 12 residues. CDR3 in amino acids: CASNSSPRPPGF. DNA for the CDR3: TGTGCCAGCAACTCCTCCCCTAGGCCCCCCGGCTTT.

This chain uses TRBV7-9 with TRBJ2-1, with D perhaps assigned TRBD1 or TRBD2 (5 bases each). Trimming took 1 base from V and 9 from J, leaving 16 bases between them. CDR3 size: 15 residues. The germline CDR1 and CDR2 sequences are SEHNR and FQNEAQ (reference sequence). The CDR3 protein is CASSLDGALYGEQFF. DNA for the CDR3: TGTGCCAGCAGCTTAGACGGGGCTCTCTACGGTGAGCAGTTCTTC.

The genes are TRBV7-4 and TRBJ1-1; 7 positions agree with TRBD1. CDR1 SGHVT and CDR2 SQSDAQ come from the germline V gene. V trimming: 6 bases; J trimming: 4 bases; junction bases outside the gene matches: 14. The CDR3 extends over 16 amino acids. The CDR3 here is CASSLPQGVRLTEAFF. CDR3 nucleotide sequence: TGTGCCAGCAGTTTACCCCAGGGGGTTCGGCTCACTGAAGCTTTCTTT.